One sample yielded the 25 T cell receptor beta chains listed below, sequenced in a study of blood T cell repertoires in COVID-19. Method: immunoSEQ multiplex PCR; TCRdb's copy keeps in-frame clones and lacks some. This sample has about 670,000 clones, with about 87% found just once. Sequenced sample: peripheral blood. The receptors were sampled from a woman aged 18-30 years with acute or convalescent COVID-19.

V and J are TRBV4-3 and TRBJ2-2; no reliable D call. V gave up 0 bases and J gave up 4 bases, with 6 bases separating them. Per germline, CDR1 LGHNA and CDR2 YSLEER. This CDR3 comprises 14 residues. This CDR3 reads CASSQDYFTGELFF. The CDR3 region has the DNA TGCGCCAGCAGCCAAGACTATTTCACCGGGGAGCTGTTTTTT.

This chain uses TRBV24-1 with TRBJ1-1, with D possibly being TRBD1 (5 bases). The germline gives CDR1 KGHDR, CDR2 SFDVKD. This CDR3 has 11 amino acids. Trimming removed 5 bases at V and 8 bases at J, with 8 bases between. CDR3 protein: CATSVGAEAFF. CDR3 in DNA: TGTGCCACCAGTGTTGGGGCAGAAGCTTTCTTT.

The rearrangement uses TRBV6-4 and TRBJ2-3; TRBD2 agrees at 10 bases. Germline V lookup: CDR1 MRHNA, CDR2 SNTAGT. The CDR3 spans 16 residues. V lost 0 bases, J lost 4 bases, and 4 bases stayed unmatched. The CDR3 region is CASSDSRAGGPDTQYF. CDR3 bases: TGTGCCAGCAGTGACTCGAGAGCGGGGGGGCCAGATACGCAGTATTTT.

The chain couples TRBV19 to TRBJ1-2, with 7 bases aligning to TRBD1. V was pared by 5 bases and J by 5 bases, with 11 bases of the junction left unmatched. The CDR3 spans 15 residues. CDR1 LNHDA and CDR2 SQIVND come from the germline V gene (reference sequence). CDR3 nucleotide sequence: TGTGCCAGTAGTCCGGGGGACAGTCCGTTGTATGGCTACACCTTC. This translates into CASSPGDSPLYGYTF.

The gene calls are TRBV11-3 and TRBJ2-7; D is perhaps TRBD1 (5 bases). V was cut by 2 bases and J by 2 bases, with 13 bases left in between. CDR3 size: 15 residues. From germline, CDR1 is SGHNT and CDR2 YENEEA. The CDR3 spells CASSLRGLPTYEQYF. The CDR3 nucleotides are TGTGCCAGCAGCTTAAGGGGTTTGCCTACCTACGAGCAGTACTTC.

This clone appeared a single time. V and J are TRBV9 and TRBJ2-7, with 8 nucleotides matching TRBD2. CDR1 is SGDLS, CDR2 YYNGEE, per germline. The CDR3 has 14 amino acids. V trimming: 4 bases; J trimming: 3 bases; junction bases outside the gene matches: 6. In DNA, the CDR3 is TGTGCCAGCAGCCCACTAGCGGAGCTCTACGAGCAGTACTTC. This sequence encodes CASSPLAELYEQYF.

The chain links TRBV4-3 to TRBJ1-6, with D uncertain. The V gene lost 1 base and the J gene lost 8 bases, with 24 bases spanning the gap. The germline gives CDR1 LGHNA, CDR2 YSLEER. This CDR3 is 19 amino acids long. The CDR3 coding sequence is TGCGCCAGCAGCCAAGGAGGAGGCGGTTTGGGAGAACGGGATTCACCCCTCCACTTT. As protein: CASSQGGGGLGERDSPLHF.

The chain uses TRBV4-3 and TRBJ1-2, with D possibly TRBD1 on 5 matching bases. Germline values: CDR1 LGHNA, CDR2 YSLEER. CDR3 length equals 17 residues. Trimming took off 0 bases at V and 7 bases at J, with 21 bases between the two ends. The CDR3 nucleotides read TGCGCCAGCAGCCAAGAAGGGAACGCAGCTCACGGGGGTGGCTACACCTTC. Translation: CASSQEGNAAHGGGYTF.

The chain uses TRBV5-1 and TRBJ1-6, with TRBD1 identical over 7 bases. V lost 4 bases to trimming and J lost 9 bases; unmatched junction nucleotides: 13. The CDR3 consists of 16 residues. The germline V gene encodes CDR1 SGHRS and CDR2 YFSETQ. This chain's CDR3 is CASSQNVDRVTSPLHF. CDR3 nucleotides: TGCGCCAGCAGCCAAAACGTAGACAGGGTGACTTCACCCCTCCACTTT.

This clone was detected only once. The CDR3 loop is CASSPDAGVGPQHF. The CDR3 coding sequence is TGTGCCAGCAGCCCTGATGCGGGAGTTGGGCCCCAGCATTTT. This chain connects TRBV3-1 (or the pseudogene TRBV3-2) to TRBJ1-5; D unclear. From germline, CDR1 is LGHDT and CDR2 YNNKEL (reference sequence). This CDR3 has 14 amino acids. The V gene lost 4 bases and the J gene lost 9 bases, with 16 bases spanning the gap.

This clone was seen once. This chain uses TRBV5-1 with TRBJ1-1; the D gene is possibly TRBD1 (5 bases). The germline V gene has CDR1 SGHRS and CDR2 YFSETQ. The V end lost 4 bases, the J end lost 4 bases, and 17 bases lay between the germline ends. This CDR3 contains 15 residues. The CDR3 bases are TGCGCCAGCAGCATAGGACCGCAGGGAGGCACTGAAGCTTTCTTT. Its translation: CASSIGPQGGTEAFF.

With respect to this clone: Other DNA sequences in the sample encode the same CDR3. CDR3 bases: TGCAGCGTTGTCGAGGGTGGAGCTTTCTTT. Translation: CSVVEGGAFF. The chain combines TRBV29-1 with TRBJ1-1; D remains ambiguous. This CDR3 has 10 residues. Trimming stripped 4 bases from V and 10 bases from J, with 10 bases between. Germline CDR1 is SQVTM and CDR2 is ANQGSEA.

V gene TRBV6-2 or TRBV6-3 combines with J gene TRBJ1-5, with D perhaps matching TRBD1 (5 bases). Trimming pared 7 bases from V and 0 bases from J, leaving 13 bases between. CDR1 and CDR2 from the germline V gene are MNHEY and SVGEGT. The CDR3 runs 15 residues. The CDR3 DNA reads as TGTGCCAGCACCCCCAGGGATCTTAGCAATCAGCCCCAGCATTTT. It encodes CASTPRDLSNQPQHF.

The CDR3 DNA reads as TGTGCCAGCAGCACAACACAGGGCAATGAGCAGTTCTTC. Translation: CASSTTQGNEQFF. The gene calls are TRBV7-3 and TRBJ2-1; D perhaps matches TRBD1 (6 bases). The germline V gene has CDR1 SGHTA and CDR2 FQGTGA. V was pared by 5 bases and J by 6 bases, with 11 bases between. This CDR3 comprises 13 residues.

The chain combines TRBV4-2 with TRBJ1-6; no reliable D call. The germline V and J ends were trimmed by 0 bases and 9 bases, with 18 bases remaining between them. Germline assignment: CDR1 LGHNA and CDR2 YNFKEQ. There are 17 residues in the CDR3. The CDR3 reads CASSQDLGGPLGSPLHF. In nucleotides, the CDR3 is TGTGCCAGCAGCCAAGATTTGGGAGGGCCCTTGGGTTCACCCCTCCACTTT.

The chain uses TRBV6-2 or TRBV6-3 and TRBJ1-1; D is uncertain. This CDR3 spans 13 amino acids. Germline-derived CDR1 and CDR2 are MNHEY and SVGEGT. Trimming took off 3 bases at V and 5 bases at J, with 10 bases between the two ends. This CDR3 reads CASSYSARTEAFF. CDR3 DNA sequence: TGTGCCAGCAGTTATTCAGCTAGGACTGAAGCTTTCTTT.

V is TRBV7-8 and J is TRBJ1-2; 9 bases line up with TRBD1. Losses at the gene ends were 2 bases for V and 2 bases for J; bases not matched to a gene: 3. The CDR3 totals 15 residues. The germline gives CDR1 SGHVS, CDR2 FQNEAQ. Here the CDR3 reads CASSLMGQGNYGYTF. Written as DNA, the CDR3 is TGTGCCAGCAGCTTAATGGGACAGGGAAACTATGGCTACACCTTC.

The J gene is TRBJ2-1, the V gene TRBV27, with TRBD2 matching 12 bases. Losses at the gene ends were 8 bases for V and 7 bases for J; bases not matched to a gene: 6. The CDR3 length is 14 residues. Germline V gene lookup returns CDR1 MNHEY and CDR2 SMNVEV (reference sequence). DNA of the CDR3: TGTGCCAGCTCCCGACTAGCGGGGGATAATGAGCAGTTCTTC. Its translation: CASSRLAGDNEQFF.

This chain joins TRBV11-3 and TRBJ2-6; 9 bases align to TRBD1. V trimming: 5 bases; J trimming: 2 bases; junction bases outside the gene matches: 4. The CDR3 covers 16 residues. Germline CDR1 reads SGHNT; CDR2 reads YENEEA. CDR3 coding DNA: TGTGCCAGCAGCCAGGGGGACAGGGCTGGGGCCAACGTCCTGACTTTC. Amino acids: CASSQGDRAGANVLTF.

This chain joins TRBV3-1 (or the pseudogene TRBV3-2) and TRBJ2-1; maybe TRBD2 (6 bases). Trimming pared 1 base from V and 3 bases from J, leaving 13 bases between. Per germline, CDR1 LGHDT and CDR2 YNNKEL (reference sequence). There are 16 residues in the CDR3. The DNA for the CDR3 is TGTGCCAGCAGCCAAGTAGGGACGGGGGACTACAATGAGCAGTTCTTC. Translated: CASSQVGTGDYNEQFF.

V gene TRBV6-6 combines with J gene TRBJ1-5, with 7 bases fitting TRBD1. The V and J ends lost 5 bases and 1 base, in that order; junction bases with no gene match: 5. Germline CDR1 MNHNY, CDR2 SVGAGI (reference sequence). The CDR3 length is 15 residues. The chain's CDR3 is CASSKQGMSNQPQHF. The CDR3 coding sequence is TGTGCCAGCAGTAAACAGGGGATGAGCAATCAGCCCCAGCATTTT.

This chain uses TRBV11-2 with TRBJ2-3, with a possible D match to TRBD1 (6 bases). The CDR3 runs to 16 residues. The germline gives CDR1 SGHAT, CDR2 FQNNGV. The V end lost 5 bases, the J end lost 1 base, and 16 bases lay between the germline ends. DNA of the CDR3: TGTGCCAGCAGCCGAAATACAGGGTATGGCACAGATACGCAGTATTTT. Translation: CASSRNTGYGTDTQYF.

The V call is TRBV6-5, the J call TRBJ1-1; unclear D gene. This CDR3 comprises 14 residues. The V gene lost 6 bases and the J gene lost 4 bases, with 15 bases spanning the gap. Germline V gene lookup returns CDR1 MNHEY and CDR2 SVGAGI. The CDR3 bases are TGTGCCAGCAGCACCGGGGTGTTAGTCACTGAAGCTTTCTTT. Translating gives CASSTGVLVTEAFF.

This rearrangement joins TRBV4-1 to TRBJ1-2; D call uncertain. The CDR3 contains 14 residues. Looked up from germline, CDR1 is MGHRA and CDR2 is YSYEKL. The V gene lost 4 bases and the J gene lost 2 bases, with 11 bases spanning the gap. The CDR3 spells CASSPQVTNYGYTF. The CDR3 bases are TGCGCCAGCAGCCCCCAGGTCACGAACTATGGCTACACCTTC.

This clone has just one count. Here the CDR3 reads CASSLETSGGTDTQYF. Here the CDR3 DNA reads TGTGCCAGCAGCTTAGAAACTAGCGGAGGCACAGATACGCAGTATTTT. This chain joins TRBV11-3 and TRBJ2-3; 8 nucleotides align to TRBD2. V shed 0 bases, J shed 1 base, and the junction held 3 bases outside the gene matches. The CDR3 length is 16 residues. The germline V gene encodes CDR1 SGHNT and CDR2 YENEEA.